This T cell receptor beta chain was profiled in a study of blood T cell repertoires in COVID-19. Whole-study context: Spain, Italy and the United States supplied samples that represented acute and convalescent COVID-19. T cells, B-cell-depleted T cells, or PBMCs supplied cDNA or gDNA.

Only in-frame clones appear in the TCRdb table, and some are missing; sequencing was by immunoSEQ multiplex PCR. The sample includes some 110,000 clones, about 76% of them seen just once. This receptor was obtained from a man aged 80 or over with acute or convalescent COVID-19. Sequenced input: peripheral blood.

The CDR3 loop reads CASSWLTEYEQYF. CDR3 in DNA: TGTGCCAGCAGCTGGCTTACCGAATACGAGCAGTACTTC. The gene calls are TRBV5-5 and TRBJ2-7; D not resolved. Germline loops: CDR1 SGHKS, CDR2 YYEKEE (reference sequence). The V end was cut by 3 bases, the J end by 4 bases, with 11 bases between. CDR3 length equals 13 residues.